Following are 32 T cell receptor beta chains from one sample sequenced in a study of metastatic and nonmetastatic thyroid tumors. Patients underwent thyroid surgery, and none had received any treatment before it. TCRdb re-called the PCR reads through MiXCR. The sample yields fewer than 7,000 clones, approximately 18% seen once. The specimen was adjacent normal tissue. The receptors derive from a female donor with papillary thyroid cancer or a benign thyroid nodule (not recorded which). Some clones in this sample may be carry-over from other donors' samples.

Within the sample, this clone is medium-sized. This rearrangement joins TRBV27 to TRBJ1-5, with 7 bases aligning to TRBD1. The CDR3 covers 15 residues. V lost 5 bases and J lost 1; bases outside the gene matches: 5. Germline V gene data show CDR1 as MNHEY and CDR2 as SMNVEV (reference sequence). CDR3 protein: CASSHRGGSNQPQHF. DNA for the CDR3: TGTGCCAGCAGTCACAGGGGCGGGAGCAATCAGCCCCAGCATTTT.

This clone occurred a few times. The CDR3 DNA sequence: TGTGCCAGTAGAGGGGGTCCTGCCCAGCATTTT. Its translation: CASRGGPAQHF. V gene TRBV19 combines with J gene TRBJ1-5, with a weak D call TRBD1 (6 bases). Germline CDR1 is LNHDA and CDR2 is SQIVND (reference sequence). CDR3 length: 11 residues. Trimming removed 6 bases at V and 11 bases at J, with 11 bases between.

This clone came up a few times. The chain uses TRBV12-3 or TRBV12-4 and TRBJ2-1; TRBD1 or TRBD2 may be the D gene (6 bases each). The germline V and J ends were trimmed by 5 bases and 11 bases, with 13 bases remaining between them. The CDR3 contains 12 residues. The CDR3 spells CASSPSGAKQFF. The CDR3, as DNA: TGTGCCAGCAGTCCCTCGGGGGCTAAGCAGTTCTTC.

This clone was observed a handful of times. The chain has TRBV6-2 or TRBV6-3 and TRBJ1-6; TRBD1 aligns across 10 bases. The CDR3 contains 15 residues. Germline CDR1 MNHEY, CDR2 SVGEGT. Trimming took 4 bases from V and 8 from J; bases not matched to a gene: 5. CDR3 amino acids: CASSFNGTGDSPLHF. DNA of the CDR3: TGTGCCAGCAGTTTTAACGGGACAGGGGATTCACCCCTCCACTTT.

This clone qualifies as medium-sized (0.01 to 0.1%). This chain connects TRBV30 to TRBJ2-1; D not resolved. The CDR3 sequence is 13 residues long. Germline lookup yields CDR1 GTSNPN and CDR2 SVGIG (reference sequence). Trimming removed 1 base from V and 0 bases from J, with 4 bases in between. CDR3 sequence: CAWSESSYNEQFF. DNA for the CDR3: TGTGCCTGGAGTGAAAGCTCCTACAATGAGCAGTTCTTC.

This clone was seen ten or more times. The final CDR3 position lacks the conserved phenylalanine or tryptophan, pointing to a likely read error. This chain links TRBV2 with TRBJ1-2; D possibly corresponds to TRBD1 (5 bases). The CDR3 is 14 residues long. Trimming pared 7 bases from V and 3 bases from J, leaving 15 bases between. Looked up from germline, CDR1 is SNHLY and CDR2 is FYNNEI. The CDR3 loop reads CASMDGGGDYGYTL. In DNA form, the CDR3 reads TGTGCCAGCATGGACGGCGGGGGGGACTATGGCTACACCCTC.

In this sample, this clone is medium-sized. This sequence joins TRBV14 and TRBJ2-3, with 13 bases identical to TRBD2. The V gene's germline CDR1 is SGHDN and CDR2 FVKESK. Germline trimming cut 4 bases from V and 10 bases from J; bases unmatched to any gene: 11. The CDR3 contains 16 residues. CDR3 sequence: CASSLNVGLAGESQYF. CDR3 bases: TGTGCCAGCAGCCTGAATGTAGGACTAGCGGGAGAATCGCAGTATTTT.

The chain couples TRBV20-1 to TRBJ1-1; D uncertain. CDR1 DFQATT and CDR2 SNEGSKA come from the germline V gene (reference sequence). The V gene lost 5 bases and the J gene lost 1 base, with 5 bases spanning the gap. The CDR3 has 11 residues. CDR3 in DNA: TGCAGTGCTGTGGAGAACACTGAAGCTTTCTTT. This codes for CSAVENTEAFF.

This clone was seen a handful of times. The chain couples TRBV7-3 to TRBJ2-2, with 8 bases matching TRBD1. Trimming took 2 bases from V and 1 from J; bases not matched to a gene: 3. CDR3 length equals 16 residues. The germline gives CDR1 SGHTA, CDR2 FQGTGA. The CDR3 coding sequence is TGTGCCAGCAGCTTAGGTGGACAGGGGAACACCGGGGAGCTGTTTTTT. Encoded protein: CASSLGGQGNTGELFF.

V usage is TRBV6-1 and J usage is TRBJ1-1; D ambiguous. The CDR3 is 12 residues long. Germline CDR1 MNHNS, CDR2 SASEGT. V lost 6 bases to trimming and J lost 7 bases, with 12 bases between them. In nucleotides, the CDR3 is TGTGCCAGCAGGATGGACCGCTTTGAAGCTTTCTTT. It yields the protein CASRMDRFEAFF.

This clone is labeled as medium-sized. The J gene is TRBJ1-1, the V gene TRBV12-3 or TRBV12-4, with D tentatively TRBD1 (5 bases). V was shortened by 7 bases and J by 4 bases, with 13 bases between the two germline ends. The CDR3 sequence is 13 residues long. CDR3 amino acids: CASTIGGITEAFF. In DNA form, the CDR3 reads TGTGCCAGCACGATTGGGGGAATCACTGAAGCTTTCTTT.

By share, this clone counts as medium-sized. The chain couples TRBV4-1 to TRBJ1-4; TRBD1 might be the D (6 bases). In germline, CDR1 is MGHRA, CDR2 YSYEKL. Trimming pared 4 bases from V and 8 bases from J, leaving 14 bases between. This CDR3 comprises 14 residues. This chain's CDR3 is CASSRLGAWEKLFF. CDR3 nucleotides: TGCGCCAGCAGCCGCTTGGGGGCATGGGAAAAACTGTTTTTT.

This clone came up many times. CDR3 nucleotide sequence: TGTGCCAGCAGTGAGAGGGAAGCCACTGAAGCTTTCTTT. The encoded protein is CASSEREATEAFF. The chain is built from TRBV2 and TRBJ1-1; D gene uncertain. The CDR3 is 13 amino acids. With 3 bases removed from V and 4 bases from J, the gap between germline ends came to 9 bases. Germline lookup yields CDR1 SNHLY and CDR2 FYNNEI.

This chain joins TRBV5-1 and TRBJ1-2; 7 nucleotides match TRBD1. This CDR3 contains 12 residues. Per the germline V gene, CDR1 is SGHRS and CDR2 is YFSETQ. The V segment lost 5 bases and the J segment 6 bases; nucleotides outside the gene matches: 4. The CDR3 bases are TGCGCCAGCAGTACAACAGGGGATGGCTACACCTTC. It yields the protein CASSTTGDGYTF.

Sample share makes this clone medium-sized. This chain joins TRBV4-1 and TRBJ1-3; D not resolved. The CDR3 is made up of 13 amino acids. Germline CDR1 and CDR2: MGHRA and YSYEKL. Between the trimmed V and J ends, which lost 4 bases and 4 bases, there was a span of 8 bases. CDR3 DNA: TGCGCCAGCAGCCTTACCAGGGGAAACACCATATATTTT. It translates to CASSLTRGNTIYF.

There are many counts of this clone. A junction boundary mismatches the germline segment, possibly from a read error. The rearrangement joins TRBV5-6 to TRBJ2-2; D is perhaps TRBD2 (5 bases). This CDR3 spans 13 amino acids. Germline assignment: CDR1 SGHDT and CDR2 YYEEEE. This CDR3 is CASSLAGTGELSF. The CDR3, as DNA: TGTGCCAGCAGCTTGGCTGGCACCGGGGAGCTGTCTTTT.

This clone was seen many times. The conserved phenylalanine or tryptophan is not found at the CDR3 terminus, so this likely reflects a read error. The chain has TRBV9 and TRBJ2-3, with a tentative D call TRBD2 (6 bases). V was shortened by 7 bases and J by 1 base, with 13 bases between the two germline ends. Germline values: CDR1 SGDLS, CDR2 YYNGEE. This CDR3 is 14 amino acids long. The chain's CDR3 is CASSGGMGTDTQYL. The DNA of the CDR3 is TGTGCCAGCTCCGGCGGGATGGGCACAGATACGCAGTATCTT.

This clone was found many times. Other DNA sequences from this sample encode an identical CDR3 as well. The V and J genes are TRBV5-6 and TRBJ1-4, with D possibly being TRBD1 (5 bases). With 4 bases removed from V and 6 bases from J, the gap between germline ends came to 13 bases. The CDR3 runs 14 residues. The germline gives CDR1 SGHDT, CDR2 YYEEEE. This chain's CDR3 is CASSPGLVDEKLFF. The CDR3 bases are TGTGCCAGCAGCCCAGGGTTGGTCGATGAAAAACTGTTTTTT.

By proportion, this clone is medium-sized (0.01 to 0.1%). This chain uses TRBV20-1 with TRBJ1-1; 10 positions agree with TRBD1. This CDR3 spans 12 amino acids. From germline, CDR1 is DFQATT and CDR2 SNEGSKA (reference sequence). V was clipped by 8 bases and J by 7 bases; unmatched bases: 7. The CDR3 sequence: CSSGQGGDEAFF. The CDR3 bases are TGCAGTTCCGGACAGGGGGGGGATGAAGCTTTCTTT.

This clone is medium-sized. The gene calls are TRBV5-8 and TRBJ1-4; 7 bases map to TRBD1. This CDR3 is built from 17 residues. With V trimmed by 4 bases and J by 7 bases, 16 bases remained unmatched. The V gene's germline CDR1 is SGHTS and CDR2 YDEGEE. The CDR3 sequence is CASSPNSRGLGTEKLFF. CDR3 DNA sequence: TGTGCCAGCAGCCCTAACAGTAGGGGGCTCGGGACTGAAAAACTGTTTTTT. Based on the CDR3 plus reference TRBV5-8 and TRBJ1-4, the full variable domain is EAGVTQSPTHLIKTRGQQATLRCSPISGHTSVYWYQQALGLGLQFLLWYDEGEERNRGNFPPRFSGRQFPNYSSELNVNALELEDSALYLCASSPNSRGLGTEKLFFGSGTQLSVL.

This clone was counted many times. The V gene is TRBV3-1, the J gene TRBJ2-3, with D perhaps matching TRBD2 (6 bases). The CDR3 sequence is 16 residues long. Trimming removed 2 bases from V and 4 bases from J, with 16 bases in between. CDR1 and CDR2 (germline): LGHDT, YNNKEL (reference sequence). The CDR3 spells CASSQPLGGTSDTQYF. DNA for the CDR3: TGTGCCAGCAGCCAACCCCTTGGCGGGACGTCAGATACGCAGTATTTT.

Judged by abundance, this clone is medium-sized. The CDR3 DNA sequence: TGTGCCAGCAGCTTGAGCAACTACTACGAGCAGTACTTC. As protein: CASSLSNYYEQYF. V and J are TRBV7-6 and TRBJ2-7; D is ambiguous. The CDR3 runs 13 residues. CDR1 and CDR2 from the germline V gene are SGHVS and FNYEAQ. Trimming left V 3 bases short and J 3 bases short, with 9 bases between.

Points on this clone: The junction departs from germline at one end; a sequencing error may be responsible. The V call is TRBV20-1, the J call TRBJ1-1; D is unresolved. Germline V lookup: CDR1 DFQATT, CDR2 SNEGSKA (reference sequence). The CDR3 spans 16 residues. The CDR3 loop is CSARDDAMSLDTEAFF. The CDR3 DNA follows: TGCAGCGCTAGAGATGACGCAATGTCTTTGGACACTGAAGCTTTCTTT.

In this sample, this clone is medium-sized. The chain is built from TRBV7-8 and TRBJ1-1, with unresolved D. This CDR3 is built from 13 residues. Germline V gives CDR1 SGHVS, CDR2 FQNEAQ. V was cut by 5 bases and J by 0 bases, with 7 bases left in between. This chain's CDR3 is CASSPQMNTEAFF. Here the CDR3 DNA reads TGTGCCAGCAGCCCACAAATGAACACTGAAGCTTTCTTT.

The rearrangement joins TRBV7-9 to TRBJ2-2, with D perhaps matching TRBD2 (5 bases). CDR3 length: 15 amino acids. Germline V gene lookup returns CDR1 SEHNR and CDR2 FQNEAQ (reference sequence). Between the trimmed V and J ends, which lost 5 bases and 8 bases, there was a span of 18 bases. CDR3: CASSIWTPGSGELFF. CDR3 bases: TGTGCCAGCAGCATATGGACTCCCGGGTCTGGGGAGCTGTTTTTT.

This clone appeared a few times. The genes are TRBV20-1 and TRBJ2-7; D not certain. V lost 5 bases, J lost 5 bases, and 7 bases lay in between. CDR3 length equals 10 residues. Germline V lookup: CDR1 DFQATT, CDR2 SNEGSKA (reference sequence). The CDR3 DNA is TGCAGTGCTTTCAATAACGAGCAGTACTTC. The encoded protein is CSAFNNEQYF.

This clone is medium-sized in the sample. The chain employs TRBV2 and TRBJ2-1, with a weak D call TRBD2 (6 bases). The V end lost 6 bases, the J end lost 5 bases, and 17 bases lay between the germline ends. This CDR3 is 15 amino acids long. Germline V CDR1 and CDR2: SNHLY, FYNNEI. CDR3 DNA: TGTGCCAGCAGCCCAGATAGCGGAGCGAACAATGAGCAGTTCTTC. Protein product: CASSPDSGANNEQFF.

As concerns this clone: The sample has other DNA sequences that encode this CDR3 too. The chain links TRBV28 to TRBJ2-5; 8 bases match TRBD2. Germline values: CDR1 MDHEN, CDR2 SYDVKM. Trimming removed 10 bases from V and 1 base from J; junction bases left unmatched: 8. The CDR3 totals 14 residues. This chain's CDR3 is CAITSGGAQETQYF. CDR3 nucleotides: TGTGCCATTACTAGCGGTGGTGCCCAAGAGACCCAGTACTTC.

This clone is termed medium-sized (0.01 to 0.1%). The chain recombines TRBV12-3 or TRBV12-4 with TRBJ1-5, with 8 bases that match TRBD1. The CDR3 has 16 residues. The J segment lost 4 bases and the V segment lost 5 bases, leaving 10 bases of the junction unmatched. CDR3 DNA: TGTGCCAGCAGTCACAGTTGGACAGGGCGTAATCAGCCCCAGCATTTT. Protein: CASSHSWTGRNQPQHF.

This clone was picked up a small number of times. The chain is built from TRBV27 and TRBJ2-6; unclear D gene. The V gene lost 2 bases and the J gene lost 2 bases, with 7 bases spanning the gap. The germline gives CDR1 MNHEY, CDR2 SMNVEV (reference sequence). This CDR3 has 15 residues. This CDR3 reads CASSLANPGANVLTF. The CDR3 nucleotides read TGTGCCAGCAGTTTAGCGAACCCTGGGGCCAACGTCCTGACTTTC.

At least ten counts were recorded for this clone. The rearrangement links TRBV14 to TRBJ1-1, with D unresolved. CDR1 SGHDN and CDR2 FVKESK come from the germline V gene. There are 15 residues in the CDR3. V lost 3 bases, J lost 1 base, and 12 bases lay in between. CDR3 sequence (DNA): TGTGCCAGCAGCCATACAATCGCCGGGAACACTGAAGCTTTCTTT. Protein: CASSHTIAGNTEAFF.

The table lists this clone with a few counts. The CDR3 DNA reads as TGTGCCAGTAGTCAGGACAGGGCATACGACGAGCAGTACTTC. Protein: CASSQDRAYDEQYF. V usage is TRBV19 and J usage is TRBJ2-7; 8 bases are a match to TRBD1. The CDR3 length is 14 residues. The germline V gene encodes CDR1 LNHDA and CDR2 SQIVND (reference sequence). The trim removed 5 bases at V and 5 bases at J, leaving 8 bases unmatched. Supplemented by reference TRBV19 and TRBJ2-7, the full variable domain reads DGGITQSPKYLFRKEGQNVTLSCEQNLNHDAMYWYRQDPGQGLRLIYYSQIVNDFQKGDIAEGYSVSREKKESFPLTVTSAQKNPTAFYLCASSQDRAYDEQYFGPGTRLTVT.